The TCR beta chain under discussion was sequenced for a study of cytomegalovirus exposure and HLA in healthy donors (dated 2017 in TCRdb). In the study overall: An earlier analysis of around 600 of the donors reported more than 250 Gb of sequence data and roughly 100 million unique TCR beta sequences from 150 million to 200 million T cells. A handful of DR-DQ haplotypes were handled as single units for association and clustering because linkage in the cohort was strong. Among around 400 genotyped donors of the cohort, an average of around 220,000 unique TCR beta nucleotide sequences was sequenced per donor, of which roughly 17% were non-productive. Among the roughly 430 genotyped donors, around 81% belonged to the genetic ancestry cluster associated with self-reported Caucasian donors. All discovery cohort repertoires had been generated using a single sequencing platform. An early release that covered fewer than 800 HLA-typed donors contained approximately 300 gigabases of sequencing data and approximately 85 million unique TCR sequences. Both class I and class II loci were covered by HLA typing, at four-digit resolution. The study aimed to test whether cataloging public T cell receptors could reveal signatures of past pathogen exposure. To decide whether each TCR beta V gene segment behaved as functional or pseudogenic, an earlier analysis of some 600 of the donors relied on high-throughput TCR beta sequencing. Typing coverage differed by locus: A, B, C, DRB1 and DQB1 were typed in about 629-630 donors, DQA1 in 500 to 550, DPA1 in nearly 610, and DPB1 in just under 490. In a later genetic analysis, genome-wide SNP genotypes for about three fifths of the 666 donors were used, and that subset was treated as a discovery cohort. The study used immunosequencing to profile the T cell repertoires of 666 subjects and linked those repertoires to cytomegalovirus serostatus. To study patterns of TCR occurrence, a later analysis re-analyzed previously published TCR beta repertoires from 550 to 800 donors and added high-resolution HLA genotyping. The study combined high-throughput TCR immunosequencing, statistical association of individual TCRs with disease status, and machine learning to predict cytomegalovirus infection status. A separate validation cohort of about 110 different subjects was used in addition to the roughly 720-subject first cohort. Rather than using new phenotypic data, the later analysis identified candidate immune exposures from TCR beta sequences and from how often those sequences occurred across donors. Donor age, sex, ethnicity and CMV serostatus were collected together with the repertoire data.

In regard to this clone: The antigen it binds to is not known. No per-base quality is available; no much larger clone lies one base away.

Library creation used the immunoSEQ multiplex PCR assay. For the multiplex PCR, a mixture combining 60 forward primers for TCR Vbeta segments and 13 reverse primers for TCR Jbeta segments was used. The CDR3 region of rearranged TCR beta genes was amplified from genomic DNA with a multiplex PCR assay. On the Illumina HiSeq System, the amplified TCR beta libraries were sequenced as 87-base-pair reads. As for the authors' bioinformatics: Across the roughly 670 repertoires, a later analysis counted 80 million or so unique TCR beta chains, some 11 million of which were shared by at least two donors. Raw reads were error-corrected and collapsed into unique sequences with a nearest-neighbor algorithm that merged closely related sequences to remove PCR and sequencing errors. V, D and J gene segments were assigned by aligning CDR3 sequences to IMGT reference sequences. For a sequence to be retained, a match of at least six nucleotides to both a V gene segment and a J gene segment was required. Rearrangements were called productive when the CDR3 lacked stop codons and stayed in frame with V and J; all others were non-productive. CDR3 was defined by IMGT convention, running from the second conserved V-encoded cysteine to the conserved J-encoded phenylalanine. The earlier analysis of 500 to 750 of the donors excluded any sequence lacking an unambiguous match to a single V gene segment. An earlier analysis of 587 of the donors called V segments functional above 56.7% productive rearrangements and segregating when the between-donor standard deviation exceeded 5%. A statistical classification framework was built for diagnosing cytomegalovirus status from the catalog of TCR beta chain sequences. A later analysis assigned V and J genes by comparing TCR nucleotide sequences with IMGT/GENE-DB human TR gene sequences. Using the TCRdist pipeline, a later analysis assigned CDR3 sequences along with most-parsimonious VDJ recombination scenarios. A later analysis defined each TCR beta chain by its CDR3 amino acid sequence plus V-gene family, and excluded reads lacking a unique V-gene family. To address suspected cross-contamination and a sequencing artifact, a later analysis removed around 590 highly shared, low-generation-probability nucleotide sequences. For each public chain, a later analysis derived a clonal expansion index from normalized ranks of inferred template counts within each repertoire. A later analysis computed generation probabilities with a VDJ recombination model fitted to out-of-frame rearrangements, and checked the results against IGoR. In a later analysis, hypergeometric tests were used to score TCR-TCR, TCR-HLA and TCR-CMV co-occurrence, with a repertoire-size bias correction applied to TCR pairs. False discovery rates were estimated in a later analysis by permuting HLA or CMV assignments 20 times. In a later analysis, co-occurring TCRs were grouped with DBSCAN, and TCRdist sequence similarity was added when clustering was performed within HLA-allele-positive subsets. Repertoires with fewer than 30,000 or more than 120,000 public chains, plus five repertoires with anomalous nucleotide sharing, were excluded from co-occurrence clustering. TCRdb took this table from immuneACCESS and kept in-frame rearrangements with V and J called. Such tables lack part of the clones; where checked against another copy, unresolved V genes explain under half of the gap, and the rest is unexplained. That table furnishes V, J and clone size, whereas the DNA furnished D and trimming. The sample table contains roughly 57,000 clones; only one count was recorded for roughly four fifths of them. The ten largest account for about 3% of the sample.

V has 5 bases trimmed and J has 1 base trimmed; junction bases matching no gene number 5. The CDR3 starts with the cysteine, ends with the phenylalanine, and has 15 residues. Only the CDR3 region is kept as DNA, spanning 45 bases read in frame from base 1. The CDR1 and CDR2 encoded by the germline V gene are SGHAT and FQNNGV. The investigation overall reported the following: A further reported finding was that TCR beta sequences accurately predicted the HLA-A and HLA-B alleles for most subjects in the first cohort. Several of the top co-occurrence clusters appeared to be linked to parvovirus B19, influenza, CMV and Epstein-Barr virus, according to a later analysis. Compared with the roughly 670-donor mean, donors in an Asian-associated ancestry cluster had fewer N-insertions in productive TCRs, according to a later genetic analysis. A later genetic analysis associated a missense DCLRE1C variant with V-gene and J-gene trimming of TCR beta chains, and an independent cohort replicated the association. Some IMGT-functional V segments, including TRBV6-2 and TRBV6-3, could not be told apart with the 87-base-pair reads, so those segments were excluded. It was suggested by the authors that the approach could potentially be generalized to other disease states and immunological phenotypes. Immune exposure information for the cohort was limited to CMV serostatus. In an earlier analysis of about 600 of the donors, most TCR beta V segments appeared in productive rearrangements about 87% or about 30% of the time, broadly matching IMGT annotations. The cohort was sequenced for TCR beta chains only, and without alpha or paired-chain data the features that could be detected were limited. According to a later analysis, TCR association rates differed among HLA loci, with DRB1 alleles showing the most associated TCRs and HLA-C alleles showing the fewest. A cluster of highly shared sequence variants was judged likely to be a technical artifact of the sequencing pipeline. In both the original and validation cohorts, the classifier was reported to diagnose cytomegalovirus status with high specificity and sensitivity. Correlated functional status among segregating V segments might be attributable to linkage disequilibrium, but an unknown experimental factor could not be ruled out. In a later analysis, HLA-associated TCR beta chains were found to be more clonally expanded and to have lower generation probabilities than equally common non-associated chains. Strong co-occurrence of HLA alleles, especially DR and DQ, made assigning TCR associations to individual alleles difficult. The study listed 164 TCR beta chains as associated with cytomegalovirus. A few of the identified cytomegalovirus-associated TCR beta chains were confirmed in vitro to be specific for cytomegalovirus antigens. A later analysis associated about 16,000 TCR beta sequences with specific HLA alleles at a false discovery rate of 0.05. A later analysis found that most CMV-associated TCR beta chains appeared HLA-restricted, with HLA associations seemingly driven largely by CMV exposure. HLA typing was unavailable for some donors at each locus, so association tests used only the typed subset. Across donors, most TCR sequences were observed very rarely, whereas some public TCRs were present in many individuals. The earlier analysis of 587 of the donors excluded some 15 rarely observed V segments, including chromosome 9 orphons, because counts were too low. Sequencing depth was assumed to be roughly uniform across donors in the presence/absence analyses, though that assumption may not hold.

The cohort consisted of 670 or so healthy bone marrow donors. All cohort members were sampled while nominally healthy, although unrecorded immune exposures were likely present. The donor tested CMV seronegative and was one of the 352 seronegative cohort members. A peripheral blood sample was collected from each donor, and TCR beta sequencing was performed on peripheral blood mononuclear cells. Genomic DNA extraction from the blood cell samples was performed with the Qiagen DNeasy Blood Extraction Kit. The specimen sequenced was PBMCs. Recombination linked TRBV11-2 to TRBJ2-7; the junction holds 10 bases that match TRBD1. The TCR originated in a man aged 50 to 60 in good health and CMV-seronegative. Here is the DNA: TGTGCCAGCAGCGCCCGGGACAGGGGATCCTACGAGCAGTACTTC. Its amino acids are CASSARDRGSYEQYF.